One T cell receptor beta chain is described in this entry. The data derive from a study of OX40 agonist ivuxolimab in advanced cancers. Overall study context: Participants, 82.7% male, averaged about 59 years of age, ranging from roughly 23 to 80.

Generated by immunoSEQ multiplex PCR, the TCRdb table keeps only in-frame clones and is missing some. This table holds about 93,000 clones, 89% found once. Germline CDR1 reads MNHEY; CDR2 reads SVGAGI. The trim removed 4 bases at V and 8 bases at J, leaving 6 bases unmatched. The CDR3 covers 13 residues. This chain uses TRBV6-5 with TRBJ1-2; 8 nucleotides line up with TRBD1. This TCR was sampled from an adult with an advanced solid tumor such as melanoma, head and neck, liver or kidney cancer. The sequencing here drew on CD4+ or CD8+ T cells sorted from blood, taken in a trial of the OX40 agonist ivuxolimab. In nucleotides, the CDR3 is TGTGCCAGCAGTTTAGGACAGGGATGGGGCTACACCTTC. Translation gives CASSLGQGWGYTF.